The rows below give T cell receptor beta chains drawn from one sample of a study of T cells after yellow fever vaccination. TCRdb ran MiXCR on the 5' RACE reads and lists one entry per CDR3 protein. The sample lists hundreds of thousands of distinct CDR3 sequences, about 17% occurring once. This specimen consisted of PBMCs, obtained before the yellow fever booster vaccination. These receptor sequences come from a man aged 18 to 35 who received the YFV17D yellow fever vaccine. Each CDR3 is given with its conserved first and last residue. A D gene is named only where the DNA matches it firmly.

d_gene,v_gene,j_gene,CDR3aa
TRBD2,TRBV5-1,TRBJ2-3,CASSLKLAGGGDTQYF
-,TRBV10-3,TRBJ2-5,CAMGLSVGETQYF
TRBD1,TRBV5-1,TRBJ2-5,CASSLASRTGGYQETQYF
TRBD2,TRBV12-3/TRBV12-4,TRBJ2-3,CASSPGVAGDTQYF
-,TRBV11-2,TRBJ2-4,CASGVGSPNIQYF
-,TRBV5-1,TRBJ2-2,CASSLGGEDTGELFF
-,TRBV6-5,TRBJ1-2,CASREGYGYTF
-,TRBV9,TRBJ1-1,CASSERGTNTEAFF
TRBD1,TRBV7-8,TRBJ2-1,CASSVTGGLYNEQFF
-,TRBV10-3,TRBJ1-5,CAISGDNNQPQHF
-,TRBV20-1,TRBJ1-4,CSARIPGDRHEKLFF
TRBD2,TRBV24-1,TRBJ2-5,CATSDLTSGGQETQYF
-,TRBV12-5,TRBJ2-7,CASGRMGSSYEQYF
-,TRBV6-5,TRBJ1-4,CASRGILNEKLFF
-,TRBV10-3,TRBJ2-3,CAISESPRVSDTQYF
-,TRBV6-6,TRBJ1-5,CASSTKQGGPQHF
TRBD1,TRBV6-5,TRBJ2-4,CASSAGTGRNIQYF
TRBD1,TRBV28,TRBJ1-2,CASTQGGVGYTF
-,TRBV7-8,TRBJ2-1,CASRPGQSNEQFF
-,TRBV10-3,TRBJ1-6,CAMATGGGNSPLHF
-,TRBV15,TRBJ2-2,CATSRGRDRELFF
TRBD1,TRBV28,TRBJ1-2,CASSSGQGASGYTF
TRBD1,TRBV20-1,TRBJ1-1,CSARSGQDHTEAFF
-,TRBV12-3/TRBV12-4,TRBJ1-1,CASSRSYGQTEAFF
-,TRBV5-1,TRBJ1-1,CASFRESNTEAFF
TRBD1,TRBV5-1,TRBJ2-3,CASSLSGTEGDTQYF
-,TRBV7-2,TRBJ2-5,CASSVGRSGTQYF
-,TRBV4-2,TRBJ2-5,CASSQGGMYQETQYF
-,TRBV20-1,TRBJ2-1,CSRPLMGTNEQFF
-,TRBV12-3/TRBV12-4,TRBJ2-2,CASSLAEAGADTGELFF
-,TRBV4-2,TRBJ1-1,CASSQDGQMNTEAFF
-,TRBV5-1,TRBJ2-1,CASSVQHYEQFF